This T cell receptor beta chain was observed in a study of cytomegalovirus exposure and HLA in healthy donors. About the study: Approximately 180 million T cells yielded around 100 million unique TCR beta sequences, as an earlier analysis found.

A multiplex PCR was run with 60 Vbeta primers and 13 Jbeta primers. The assay was immunoSEQ multiplex PCR, and TCRdb's table has in-frame clones only and misses some. The table has roughly 100,000 clones, approximately 80% seen once; the top ten hold around 1.5%. The CDR3 sequence is 15 residues long. CDR1 is SGHTS, CDR2 YDEGEE, per germline. The germline V and J ends were trimmed by 4 bases and 2 bases, with 16 bases remaining between them. Regarding the study as a whole: Reports state that TCR beta sequences accurately predicted most subjects' HLA-A and HLA-B alleles.

To note about this clone: Its antigen is unknown.

This receptor was obtained from a woman aged 40 to 50 in good health and CMV-seronegative. This sequence joins TRBV5-8 and TRBJ2-7, with no clear D. The sample comprised PBMCs. The CDR3 DNA sequence: TGTGCCAGCAGCCCCTGGGCCGTCGGAACCTACGAGCAGTACTTC. As protein: CASSPWAVGTYEQYF.